The TCR beta chain described here comes from a study of Ad26.COV2.S vaccination and SARS-CoV-2 variants. The CDR3 is 16 residues long. Trimming at V came to 4 bases and at J to 9 bases, leaving 11 bases not matched to a gene. Germline CDR1 reads SGHNT; CDR2 reads YENEEA. The treatment was: around 19 received Ad26.COV2.S at low or high dose, single or two shots; 5 received placebo; per-sample allocation not given. The investigators took samples on day 63 after the first vaccine or placebo injection. Notes on this clone: Antigen unknown.

Produced via immunoSEQ multiplex PCR; TCRdb's table is partial and in-frame only. The table lists roughly 680,000 clones, roughly 90% of them singletons. Points from the study as a whole: Once vaccination had occurred, spike-specific CD8+ and CD4+ T cell responses reportedly showed substantial breadth.

This material consisted of peripheral blood, taken in a trial of Ad26.COV2.S vaccine versus placebo. The source is a person between 18 and 60 years old who received the Ad26.COV2.S COVID-19 vaccine or a placebo. The chain is built from TRBV11-3 and TRBJ2-1, with 11 nucleotides matching TRBD2. The chain's CDR3 is CASSSALAGGSGEQFF. For the CDR3, the DNA is TGTGCCAGCAGCTCCGCCCTAGCGGGGGGTTCGGGTGAGCAGTTCTTC.